Below, 4 T cell receptor beta chains from the same sample are listed, as sequenced in a study of blood T cell repertoires in COVID-19 (dated by TCRdb to about 2020). Library preparation used the immunoSEQ multiplex PCR assay. As stored in TCRdb, this immuneACCESS dataset retains in-frame rearrangements with V and J assigned. A fraction of the clones does not appear; measured against another copy, unresolved V genes explain less than half of the discrepancy, and the remainder lacks a known reason. This sample lists around 190,000 clones; more than 75% were detected once. The top ten constitute about 5% of the sample. Specimen: peripheral blood. These receptor sequences come from a woman aged 80 or over with acute or convalescent COVID-19.

This chain uses TRBV7-9 with TRBJ2-2; perhaps TRBD2 as D (6 bases). The germline gives CDR1 SEHNR, CDR2 FQNEAQ (reference sequence). This CDR3 contains 14 residues. Trimming took 5 bases from V and 1 from J, leaving 8 bases between them. CDR3: CASSRDLNTGELFF. CDR3 sequence (DNA): TGTGCCAGCAGCCGGGACTTGAACACCGGGGAGCTGTTTTTT. The variable domain in full, completed from reference TRBV7-9 and TRBJ2-2, reads DTGVSQNPRHKITKRGQNVTFRCDPISEHNRLYWYRQTLGQGPEFLTYFQNEAQLEKSRLLSDRFSAERPKGSFSTLEIQRTEQGDSAMYLCASSRDLNTGELFFGEGSRLTVL.

This clone has only one observation. The genes are TRBV11-2 and TRBJ1-4; 10 positions agree with TRBD1. CDR1 is SGHAT and CDR2 is FQNNGV in the germline V gene. This CDR3 region has 16 residues. Unmatched junction bases numbered 6, after V lost 1 base and J lost 7 bases. The CDR3 spells CASSLVRTGGGEKLFF. CDR3 nucleotides: TGTGCCAGCAGCTTAGTCCGGACAGGGGGAGGTGAAAAACTGTTTTTT.

Note on this clone: Other DNA sequences in the same sample also yield this CDR3. The chain uses TRBV10-3 and TRBJ1-5; D gene uncertain. Germline CDR1 reads ENHRY; CDR2 reads SYGVKD. The V end lost 4 bases, the J end lost 5 bases, and 6 bases lay between the germline ends. The length of the CDR3 is 12 residues. CDR3 loop: CAISGGDQPQHF. CDR3 DNA sequence: TGTGCCATCAGTGGGGGAGATCAGCCCCAGCATTTT.

V is TRBV5-1 and J is TRBJ1-4, with TRBD1 identical over 10 bases. CDR1 and CDR2 from the germline V gene are SGHRS and YFSETQ. V was pared by 3 bases and J by 8 bases, with 7 bases of the junction left unmatched. The CDR3 spans 15 residues. CDR3 residues: CASSSAGTGEEKLFF. The CDR3 bases are TGCGCCAGCAGCTCAGCCGGGACAGGGGAAGAAAAACTGTTTTTT. Using reference TRBV5-1 and TRBJ1-4 for the parts outside the CDR3, the full variable domain is KAGVTQTPRYLIKTRGQQVTLSCSPISGHRSVSWYQQTPGQGLQFLFEYFSETQRNKGNFPGRFSGRQFSNSRSEMNVSTLELGDSALYLCASSSAGTGEEKLFFGSGTQLSVL.